These 17 T cell receptor beta chains share one sample of origin, sequenced in a study of T cells in Graves' hyperthyroidism and ophthalmopathy. The TCR beta CDR3 regions underwent amplification using RNA transcripts as the source. First-round RT-PCR with HTBI primers amplified the TCR CDR3 region. TCRdb called the multiplex PCR reads again in MiXCR, with one record for every CDR3 protein. The sample includes more than 550,000 distinct CDR3 sequences, 15% to 20% of them seen just once. The sample comprised blood. These receptors all come from a man in his fifties or sixties with Graves' hyperthyroidism.

CDR3 DNA sequence: TGTGCCAGCAGTTTAGTCTCAGGTTCCCTTCGCAATCAGCCCCAGCATTTT. It yields the protein CASSLVSGSLRNQPQHF. The V and J genes are TRBV28 and TRBJ1-5; D remains ambiguous. This CDR3 has 17 amino acids. Trimming removed 2 bases at V and 2 bases at J, with 16 bases between. CDR1 and CDR2 (germline): MDHEN, SYDVKM.

Ten or more counts support this clonotype. The chain combines TRBV14 with TRBJ2-3; 7 bases are shared with TRBD1. The length of the CDR3 is 17 residues. Germline CDR1 and CDR2: SGHDN and FVKESK. Trimming at V came to 2 bases and at J to 1 base, leaving 9 bases not matched to a gene. The CDR3 loop is CASSQYVRTGGTDTQYF. The CDR3 DNA follows: TGTGCCAGCAGCCAATATGTCCGGACAGGAGGCACAGATACGCAGTATTTT. Complete variable domain (other parts from reference TRBV14 and TRBJ2-3): EAGVTQFPSHSVIEKGQTVTLRCDPISGHDNLYWYRRVMGKEIKFLLHFVKESKQDESGMPNNRFLAERTGGTYSTLKVQPAELEDSGVYFCASSQYVRTGGTDTQYFGPGTRLTVL.

This clonotype was seen a single time. A clone one base away is much larger, so this may be a read error. V usage is TRBV9 and J usage is TRBJ2-2; perhaps TRBD2 as D (5 bases). The CDR3 loop spans 14 amino acids. With 4 bases removed from V and 3 bases from J, the gap between germline ends came to 10 bases. Per the germline V gene, CDR1 is SGDLS and CDR2 is YYNGEE. The CDR3 DNA sequence: TGTGCCAGCAGCCCGAGGGTAGACACCGGGGAGCTGTTTTTT. It codes for CASSPRVDTGELFF.

This clonotype was seen at least ten times. The CDR3, as DNA: TGTGCCAGCTCACCACCGAACGGGAACGAGCAGTACTTC. This sequence encodes CASSPPNGNEQYF. The rearrangement uses TRBV18 and TRBJ2-7, with D perhaps matching TRBD2 (5 bases). The CDR3 covers 13 residues. Trimming stripped 0 bases from V and 5 bases from J, with 8 bases between. Germline V gene sequence: CDR1 KGHSH, CDR2 LQKENI.

This clonotype was counted only a few times. The rearrangement uses TRBV20-1 and TRBJ1-1; D is unclear. V gave up 3 bases and J gave up 4 bases, with 6 bases separating them. Looked up from germline, CDR1 is DFQATT and CDR2 is SNEGSKA (reference sequence). This CDR3 is built from 11 residues. CDR3 region: CSASPGTEAFF. For the CDR3, the DNA is TGCAGTGCTAGTCCCGGCACTGAAGCTTTCTTT.

This clonotype was counted a few times. CDR3 nucleotide sequence: TGTGCCAGCACCCCCCTACAGGGCGCCGGGGACATTCAGTACTTC. This sequence encodes CASTPLQGAGDIQYF. The J gene is TRBJ2-4, the V gene TRBV6-1; D is perhaps TRBD1 (6 bases). This CDR3 region has 15 residues. V was clipped by 7 bases and J by 8 bases, with 21 bases between them. CDR1 MNHNS and CDR2 SASEGT come from the germline V gene.

The V call is TRBV20-1, the J call TRBJ2-3; 11 bases match TRBD2. The J segment lost 2 bases and the V segment lost 2 bases, leaving 9 bases of the junction unmatched. The CDR3 extends over 17 amino acids. The germline gives CDR1 DFQATT, CDR2 SNEGSKA (reference sequence). The CDR3 loop reads CSARSGLAAINTDTQYF. DNA of the CDR3: TGCAGTGCTAGATCGGGACTAGCGGCAATTAACACAGATACGCAGTATTTT.

This clonotype came up a few times. This chain links TRBV3-1 with TRBJ2-1; D gene unclear. V was cut by 0 bases and J by 8 bases, with 8 bases left in between. This CDR3 is 13 amino acids long. CDR1 and CDR2 from the germline V gene are LGHDT and YNNKEL (reference sequence). CDR3 DNA sequence: TGTGCCAGCAGCCAAGAAAACCGGGATGAGCAGTTCTTC. Translating it yields CASSQENRDEQFF.

In its sample, this clonotype was seen a few times. The J gene is TRBJ2-1, the V gene TRBV19; a weak D match, TRBD2 (5 bases). CDR1 is LNHDA, CDR2 SQIVND, per germline (reference sequence). V lost 3 bases and J 8 bases, leaving 8 bases between the germline ends. CDR3 length equals 12 residues. The CDR3 bases are TGTGCCAGTAGTATCGACTATCATGAGCAGTTCTTC. It yields the protein CASSIDYHEQFF.

This clonotype was recorded many times. The chain couples TRBV11-2 to TRBJ2-5, with D possibly TRBD2 on 6 matching bases. CDR3 size: 14 residues. V dropped 1 base and J dropped 2 bases, with 8 bases sitting between them. Germline V gives CDR1 SGHAT, CDR2 FQNNGV. The CDR3 reads CASSLVEGQETQYF. The CDR3 coding sequence is TGTGCCAGCAGCTTAGTGGAGGGACAAGAGACCCAGTACTTC.

This clonotype was seen ten or more times. The chain combines TRBV11-1 with TRBJ1-1, with D perhaps matching TRBD1 (5 bases). Trimming took 3 bases from V and 10 from J, leaving 18 bases between them. In germline, CDR1 is SGHAT, CDR2 FQDESV (reference sequence). The CDR3 is 14 amino acids. The DNA for the CDR3 is TGTGCCAGCAGCTTTGGGACTCAGGTCGGGTCAGCTTTCTTT. Protein: CASSFGTQVGSAFF.

The rearrangement uses TRBV20-1 and TRBJ1-5, with a weak D call TRBD1 (5 bases). Trimming pared 1 base from V and 6 bases from J, leaving 10 bases between. The CDR3 sequence is 13 residues long. Germline CDR1 reads DFQATT; CDR2 reads SNEGSKA (reference sequence). The CDR3 loop is CSARGSGTQPQHF. For the CDR3, the DNA is TGCAGTGCTAGAGGATCCGGGACTCAGCCCCAGCATTTT.

The rearrangement links TRBV11-3 to TRBJ2-7; 8 bases match TRBD1. The CDR3 runs 16 residues. V shed 2 bases and J 7 bases; nucleotides not matched to a gene: 13. CDR1 SGHNT and CDR2 YENEEA come from the germline V gene. CDR3 nucleotide sequence: TGTGCCAGCAGCTTACGAGGAGACAGGGGCACTGGGGAGCAGTACTTC. It codes for CASSLRGDRGTGEQYF.

The V gene is TRBV18, the J gene TRBJ1-2; D possibly corresponds to TRBD1 (5 bases). With 4 bases removed from V and 5 bases from J, the gap between germline ends came to 8 bases. In germline, CDR1 is KGHSH, CDR2 LQKENI. The length of the CDR3 is 12 residues. The CDR3, as DNA: TGTGCCAGCTCACTGGACACTTATGGCTACACCTTC. Residues: CASSLDTYGYTF.

This clonotype showed up many times. The chain joins TRBV11-2 to TRBJ2-7, with TRBD1 identical over 7 bases. Germline V lookup: CDR1 SGHAT, CDR2 FQNNGV. CDR3 length: 14 amino acids. J lost 6 bases, V lost 3 bases, and 8 bases had no gene match. The CDR3 DNA follows: TGTGCCAGCAGCTTCTACAGGGGATTCAGCGAGCAGTACTTC. Translation: CASSFYRGFSEQYF.

A few counts support this clonotype. The CDR3 is CSAGQNNEKLFF. CDR3 sequence (DNA): TGCAGTGCTGGACAGAACAATGAAAAACTGTTTTTT. The chain joins TRBV20-1 to TRBJ1-4; maybe TRBD1 (6 bases). The V and J ends lost 5 bases and 5 bases respectively, with 9 bases between them. CDR1 and CDR2 from the germline V gene are DFQATT and SNEGSKA (reference sequence). CDR3 length equals 12 residues.

This clonotype has only one observation. This chain joins TRBV7-9 and TRBJ1-5, with D unclear. V was cut by 5 bases and J by 4 bases, with 12 bases left in between. Looked up from germline, CDR1 is SEHNR and CDR2 is FQNEAQ (reference sequence). The CDR3 runs 14 residues. The chain's CDR3 is CASSGPRGNQPQHF. The CDR3 nucleotides read TGTGCCAGCAGCGGACCGCGGGGAAATCAGCCCCAGCATTTT.